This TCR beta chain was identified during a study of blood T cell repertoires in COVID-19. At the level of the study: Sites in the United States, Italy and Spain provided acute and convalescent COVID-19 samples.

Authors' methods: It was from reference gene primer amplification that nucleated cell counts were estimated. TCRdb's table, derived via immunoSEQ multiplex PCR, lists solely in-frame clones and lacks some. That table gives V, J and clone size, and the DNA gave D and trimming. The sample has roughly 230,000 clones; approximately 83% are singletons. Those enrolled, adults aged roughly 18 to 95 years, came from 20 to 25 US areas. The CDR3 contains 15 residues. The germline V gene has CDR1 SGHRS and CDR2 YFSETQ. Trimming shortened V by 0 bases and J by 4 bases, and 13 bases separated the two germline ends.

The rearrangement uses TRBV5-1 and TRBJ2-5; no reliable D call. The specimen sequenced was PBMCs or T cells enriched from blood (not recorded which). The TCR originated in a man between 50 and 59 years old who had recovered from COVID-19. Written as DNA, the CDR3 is TGCGCCAGCAGCTTGGCTAAGATAGCAATAGAGACCCAGTACTTC. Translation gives CASSLAKIAIETQYF. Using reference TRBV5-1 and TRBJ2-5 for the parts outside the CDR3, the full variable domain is KAGVTQTPRYLIKTRGQQVTLSCSPISGHRSVSWYQQTPGQGLQFLFEYFSETQRNKGNFPGRFSGRQFSNSRSEMNVSTLELGDSALYLCASSLAKIAIETQYFGPGTRLLVL.